This T cell receptor beta chain is drawn from a study of control samples from healthy donors and cancer patients. This CDR3 spans 13 amino acids. Germline CDR1 MNHEY, CDR2 SMNVEV (reference sequence). Trimming stripped 6 bases from V and 10 bases from J, with 18 bases between. Assay used: immunoSEQ multiplex PCR; TCRdb lists only in-frame clones, some missing. The table has roughly 370,000 clones, approximately 90% seen once. Source material: PBMCs. The chain recombines TRBV27 with TRBJ1-1; possibly TRBD1 for D (5 bases). The receptor comes from a middle-aged man with head and neck cancer. CDR3 in DNA: TGTGCCAGCAGCACTTTAGGGGAGCGAGGAGCTTTCTTT. This sequence encodes CASSTLGERGAFF.